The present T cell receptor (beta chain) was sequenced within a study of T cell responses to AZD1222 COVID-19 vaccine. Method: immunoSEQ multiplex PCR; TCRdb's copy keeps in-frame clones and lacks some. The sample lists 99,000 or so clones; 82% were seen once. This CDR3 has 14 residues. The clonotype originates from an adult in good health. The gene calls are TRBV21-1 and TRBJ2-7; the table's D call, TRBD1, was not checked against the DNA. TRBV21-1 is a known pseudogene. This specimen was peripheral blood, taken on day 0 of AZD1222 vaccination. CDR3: CASSKGPGAYEQYF. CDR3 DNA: TGTGCCAGCAGCAAAGGCCCAGGGGCCTACGAGCAGTACTTC.